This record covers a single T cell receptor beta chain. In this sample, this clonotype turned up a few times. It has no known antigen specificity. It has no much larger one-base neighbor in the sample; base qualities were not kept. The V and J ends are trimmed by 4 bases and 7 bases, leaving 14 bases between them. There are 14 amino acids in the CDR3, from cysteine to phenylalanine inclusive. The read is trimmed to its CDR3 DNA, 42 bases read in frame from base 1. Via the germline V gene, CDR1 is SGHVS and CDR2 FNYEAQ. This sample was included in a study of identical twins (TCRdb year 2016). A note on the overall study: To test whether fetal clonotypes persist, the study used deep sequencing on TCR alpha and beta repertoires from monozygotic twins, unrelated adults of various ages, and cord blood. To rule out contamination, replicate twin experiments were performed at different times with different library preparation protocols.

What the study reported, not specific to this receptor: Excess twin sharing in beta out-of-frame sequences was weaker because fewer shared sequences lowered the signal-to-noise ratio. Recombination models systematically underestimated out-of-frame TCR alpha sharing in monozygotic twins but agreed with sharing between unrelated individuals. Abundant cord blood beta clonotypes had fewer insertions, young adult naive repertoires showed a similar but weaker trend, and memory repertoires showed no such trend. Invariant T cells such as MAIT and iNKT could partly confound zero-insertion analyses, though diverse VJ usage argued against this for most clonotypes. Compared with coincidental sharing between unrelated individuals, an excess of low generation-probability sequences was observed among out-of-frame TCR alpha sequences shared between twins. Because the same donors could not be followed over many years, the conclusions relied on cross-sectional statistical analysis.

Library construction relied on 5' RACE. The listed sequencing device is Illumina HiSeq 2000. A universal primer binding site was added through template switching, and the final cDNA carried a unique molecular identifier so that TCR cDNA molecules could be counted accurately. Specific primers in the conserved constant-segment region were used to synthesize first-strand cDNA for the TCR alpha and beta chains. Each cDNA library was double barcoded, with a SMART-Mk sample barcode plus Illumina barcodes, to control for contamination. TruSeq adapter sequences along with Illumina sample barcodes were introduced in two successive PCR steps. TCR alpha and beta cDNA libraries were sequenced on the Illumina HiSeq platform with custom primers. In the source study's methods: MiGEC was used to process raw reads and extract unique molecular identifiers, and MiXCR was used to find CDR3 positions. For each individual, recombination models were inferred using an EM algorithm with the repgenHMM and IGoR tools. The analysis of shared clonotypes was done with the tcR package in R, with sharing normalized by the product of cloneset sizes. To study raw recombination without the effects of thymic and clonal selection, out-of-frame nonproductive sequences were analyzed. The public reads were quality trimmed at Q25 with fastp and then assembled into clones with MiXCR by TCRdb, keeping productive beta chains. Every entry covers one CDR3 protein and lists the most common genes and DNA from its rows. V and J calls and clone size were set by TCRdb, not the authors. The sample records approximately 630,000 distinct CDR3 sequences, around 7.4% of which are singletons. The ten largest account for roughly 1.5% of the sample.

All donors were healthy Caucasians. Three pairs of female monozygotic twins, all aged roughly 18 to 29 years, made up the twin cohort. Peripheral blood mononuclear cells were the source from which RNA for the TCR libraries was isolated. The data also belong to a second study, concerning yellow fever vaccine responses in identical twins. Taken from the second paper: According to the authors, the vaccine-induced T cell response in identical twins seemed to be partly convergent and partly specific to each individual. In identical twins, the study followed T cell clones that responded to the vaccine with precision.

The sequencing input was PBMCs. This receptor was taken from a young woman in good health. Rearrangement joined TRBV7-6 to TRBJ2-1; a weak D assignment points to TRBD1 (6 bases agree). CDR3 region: CASSSQGTWNEQFF. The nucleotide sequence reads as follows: TGTGCCAGCAGCTCACAGGGAACGTGGAATGAGCAGTTCTTC.